The 6 T cell receptor beta chains in this list originate from one sample, sequenced in a study of siplizumab effects on memory and regulatory T cells. This table comes from immunoSEQ multiplex PCR, and its TCRdb copy is limited to in-frame clones, with some not included. The data contain tens of thousands of clones, roughly 89% of them singletons. Sequenced: CD8+ T cells sorted from blood. The source is a human donor in good health.

This chain's CDR3 is CASSYGRTGLSDGYTF. CDR3 sequence (DNA): TGTGCCAGCAGTTACGGTAGGACAGGATTGTCGGATGGCTACACCTTC. The chain combines TRBV6-5 with TRBJ1-2; TRBD1 agrees at 7 bases. The germline gives CDR1 MNHEY, CDR2 SVGAGI. The CDR3 contains 16 residues. V gave up 2 bases and J gave up 6 bases; unmatched junction bases: 12.

The gene calls are TRBV9 and TRBJ2-3; 11 bases fit TRBD2. V was clipped by 3 bases and J by 1 base; unmatched bases: 4. The CDR3 covers 16 residues. Germline assignment: CDR1 SGDLS and CDR2 YYNGEE. CDR3 loop: CASSARTSGRTDTQYF. The CDR3 nucleotides read TGTGCCAGCAGCGCCAGGACTAGCGGGCGCACAGATACGCAGTATTTT.

This clone has only one observation. This chain joins TRBV6-5 and TRBJ1-5; a weak D match, TRBD1 (6 bases). The CDR3 extends over 14 amino acids. From germline, CDR1 is MNHEY and CDR2 SVGAGI. Trimming stripped 6 bases from V and 7 bases from J, with 16 bases between. DNA of the CDR3: TGTGCCAGCAGCCCCAGACAGGACGGCCAGCCCCAGCATTTT. Protein product: CASSPRQDGQPQHF.

This chain connects TRBV7-2 to TRBJ2-7; TRBD2 matches at 9 bases. With V trimmed by 3 bases and J by 0 bases, 3 bases remained unmatched. The germline gives CDR1 SGHTA, CDR2 FQGNSA. This CDR3 comprises 15 residues. Here the CDR3 DNA reads TGTGCCAGCAGCTTTGGGACTAGCCGCTCCTACGAGCAGTACTTC. Translated, it gives CASSFGTSRSYEQYF. Based on the CDR3 plus reference TRBV7-2 and TRBJ2-7, the full variable domain is GAGVSQSPSNKVTEKGKDVELRCDPISGHTALYWYRQSLGQGLEFLIYFQGNSAPDKSGLPSDRFSAERTGGSVSTLTIQRTQQEDSAVYLCASSFGTSRSYEQYFGPGTRLTVT.

The table lists this clone with a count of one. The chain combines TRBV6-6 with TRBJ2-3; TRBD2 agrees at 10 bases. CDR1 is MNHNY, CDR2 SVGAGI, per germline (reference sequence). CDR3 length equals 14 residues. V lost 4 bases and J lost 5; bases outside the gene matches: 3. The CDR3 DNA reads as TGTGCCAGCAGTTTAGCGGGGGGATTAGATACGCAGTATTTT. The encoded protein is CASSLAGGLDTQYF.

The chain uses TRBV7-6 and TRBJ2-7, with D unclear. This CDR3 comprises 15 residues. V was pared by 1 base and J by 0 bases, with 10 bases between. Germline V gives CDR1 SGHVS, CDR2 FNYEAQ. The CDR3 DNA reads TGTGCCAGCAGCTTAGAGGGTTCCTTCTCCTACGAGCAGTACTTC. Protein: CASSLEGSFSYEQYF.